The 10 T cell receptor beta chains below all came from one sample that was sequenced in a study of T cells after yellow fever vaccination. A single record per CDR3 protein comes from TCRdb applying MiXCR to the 5' RACE reads. The data contain a few hundred thousand distinct CDR3 sequences, about 19% of them singletons. The material was PBMCs, obtained 15 days after the yellow fever booster vaccination. Every receptor here comes from a man aged 25-45 years who received the YFV17D yellow fever vaccine.

This rearrangement joins TRBV6-5 to TRBJ2-1; 7 positions match TRBD2. Looked up from germline, CDR1 is MNHEY and CDR2 is SVGAGI. The CDR3 spans 15 residues. J lost 4 bases, V lost 2 bases, and 5 bases had no gene match. The CDR3 DNA is TGTGCCAGCAGTTACCCTGGGACTATGTACAATGAGCAGTTCTTC. This encodes CASSYPGTMYNEQFF.

This clonotype showed up just a few times. This chain uses TRBV12-3 or TRBV12-4 with TRBJ2-1; tentatively, D is TRBD2 (6 bases). Trimming removed 3 bases at V and 4 bases at J, with 13 bases between. The CDR3 has 15 amino acids. DNA for the CDR3: TGTGCCAGCAGTTTCCGGGACTTCCAGTACAATGAGCAGTTCTTC. Its protein is CASSFRDFQYNEQFF.

The chain carries TRBV6-1 and TRBJ2-3, with a tentative D call TRBD1 (5 bases). The CDR3 is made up of 13 amino acids. V lost 6 bases, J lost 4 bases, and 11 bases lay in between. From germline, CDR1 is MNHNS and CDR2 SASEGT. The CDR3 DNA reads as TGTGCCAGCAGCAGGGATCTCGCAGATACGCAGTATTTT. Its protein is CASSRDLADTQYF.

This clonotype has just a few counts. In DNA, the CDR3 is TGTGCCAGCAGCTTGGTTGAGGGGTTAAGGAATGAGCAGTTCTTC. This sequence encodes CASSLVEGLRNEQFF. This chain links TRBV5-4 with TRBJ2-1; D tentatively fits TRBD1 or TRBD2 (5 bases each). The CDR3 is made up of 15 amino acids. CDR1 is SGHNT and CDR2 is YYREEE in the germline V gene (reference sequence). The V and J ends lost 0 bases and 7 bases respectively, with 14 bases between them.

This clonotype was recorded a few times. This sequence joins TRBV28 and TRBJ2-6; D call uncertain. V lost 4 bases, J lost 0 bases, and 7 bases lay in between. The germline CDR1 and CDR2 sequences are MDHEN and SYDVKM. CDR3 length: 15 amino acids. CDR3 nucleotide sequence: TGTGCCAGCAGTTCTGGTAGCTCTGGGGCCAACGTCCTGACTTTC. Protein product: CASSSGSSGANVLTF.

This clonotype was seen a handful of times. V gene TRBV7-2 combines with J gene TRBJ2-5; 7 bases are a match to TRBD2. Germline CDR1 is SGHTA and CDR2 is FQGNSA. V lost 1 base, J lost 5 bases, and 7 bases stayed unmatched. The CDR3 has 15 amino acids. CDR3 bases: TGTGCCAGCAGCTTAGTTGGGGGAGGGGCGGAGACCCAGTACTTC. Translation: CASSLVGGGAETQYF.

The gene calls are TRBV7-2 and TRBJ2-5, with TRBD2 as a possible D gene (5 bases). The CDR3 contains 13 residues. Germline CDR1 and CDR2: SGHTA and FQGNSA. Trimming removed 3 bases from V and 7 bases from J, with 12 bases in between. CDR3 nucleotide sequence: TGTGCCAGCAGCTTTTCGTTAGAGGGGACCCAGTACTTC. Translation gives CASSFSLEGTQYF.

This rearrangement joins TRBV30 to TRBJ2-1; TRBD2 matches at 8 bases. This CDR3 is built from 14 residues. V was pared by 1 base and J by 8 bases, with 7 bases of the junction left unmatched. CDR1 and CDR2 from the germline V gene are GTSNPN and SVGIG (reference sequence). CDR3: CAWSETGGVDEQFF. The CDR3, as DNA: TGTGCCTGGAGTGAGACGGGAGGGGTCGATGAGCAGTTCTTC.

V is TRBV20-1 and J is TRBJ2-7; TRBD2 agrees at 10 bases. Germline-derived CDR1 and CDR2 are DFQATT and SNEGSKA (reference sequence). Germline trimming cut 6 bases from V and 4 bases from J; bases unmatched to any gene: 15. The CDR3 runs to 16 residues. The CDR3 here is CSAEASSGSRGYEQYF. The CDR3 DNA follows: TGCAGTGCCGAAGCCTCTAGCGGGAGCCGGGGTTACGAGCAGTACTTC.

V usage is TRBV20-1 and J usage is TRBJ2-3; 9 nucleotides match TRBD2. CDR1 is DFQATT, CDR2 SNEGSKA, per germline (reference sequence). The CDR3 is 16 amino acids. J lost 2 bases, V lost 4 bases, and 10 bases had no gene match. The CDR3 protein is CSAIRLADDYTDTQYF. DNA for the CDR3: TGCAGTGCTATAAGACTAGCGGACGACTACACAGATACGCAGTATTTT.